The T cell receptor (beta chain) described here comes from a study of blood T cell repertoires in COVID-19 (dated by TCRdb to 2018 to 2021). For context, the study as a whole: Samples from collaborators originated in the United States, Italy and Spain and spanned both the acute and convalescent phases of COVID-19. Samples were obtained from the ongoing ImmuneRACE study (first 160 participants) and from roughly 1,300 subjects provided by 6 global collaborators. The repertoires were released in a freely available public database intended as a resource for research on the immune response to SARS-CoV-2. HLA class I and class II types, where available, came from metadata supplied by the sample provider rather than from assay-based typing. Sample metadata almost always included a de-identified subject ID, COVID-19 status, age in years and sex. The dataset comprised deeply sampled blood TCRbeta repertoires from subjects exposed to, actively infected with, or recovered from COVID-19. The prospective study material was composed of cDNA or gDNA derived from T cells, B-cell-depleted T cells, or PBMCs.

Here is what the overall study found, with its caveats: How much clinical and demographic metadata was included differed by source and by participant, and the metadata was provided uncurated.

Participants in the prospective study were aged roughly 18 to 89 years, lived in 20 to 25 United States geographic areas, and enrolled through a virtual design. To assign participants to cohorts, the prospective study relied on clinical history that participants themselves reported in a screening survey and a study questionnaire. Recovered participants in ImmuneRACE Cohort 3 were defined as having two consecutive negative NP/OP PCR tests, clearance from a healthcare professional, or resolution of symptoms. Mobile phlebotomists in the prospective study collected whole blood, serum and a nasopharyngeal or oropharyngeal swab from every participant. Prospective study participants could optionally give additional blood draws and questionnaires over an approximately 2-month period. Before DNA extraction, blood samples from the prospective study were shipped at room temperature or frozen. Counted from cysteine to phenylalanine, this CDR3 has 18 amino acids. Here the CDR3 DNA is all that survives: 54 bases in frame from base 1. V is trimmed back by 0 bases and J by 6 bases, and the junction contains 13 bases that no gene match accounts for. CDR1 and CDR2 are drawn from the germline V gene: SGDLS, YYNGEE.

TCRbeta CDR3 regions were amplified from genomic DNA using the immunoSEQ Assay, a bias-controlled multiplex PCR. The published analysis was carried out like this. Within the assay, amplification of reference gene primers was used to estimate how many nucleated cells each sample contained. To quantify the absolute abundance of each unique TCRbeta CDR3 rearrangement, sequence reads were collapsed and filtered. For each sample, productive Simpson clonality was calculated as the square root of Simpson's diversity index over productive rearrangements. What TCRdb holds here is the immuneACCESS table cut down to in-frame rearrangements. Part of the clones is not present; checked against another copy, under half of the missing clones reflect an unresolved V gene, and the others are unexplained. The V and J calls and clone size come from that table; D and trimming were worked out from the DNA. The table for this sample lists around 270,000 clones; 80% to 90% of them were counted only once. Of the sample, roughly 4% is held by the ten largest clones.

For this clone: Its antigen is currently not known. The input lacks base qualities; no much larger clone sits a single base away.

Input material: PBMCs or T cells enriched from blood (not recorded which). The receptor's source is a woman aged 30 to 39 who had recovered from COVID-19. The rearranged chain carries TRBV9 and TRBJ2-1; 9 nucleotides in the junction match TRBD2. The nucleotide sequence reads as follows: TGTGCCAGCAGCGTAGGATCGGGCGGGAGGGCCTACGGCAATGAGCAGTTCTTC. It encodes CASSVGSGGRAYGNEQFF.